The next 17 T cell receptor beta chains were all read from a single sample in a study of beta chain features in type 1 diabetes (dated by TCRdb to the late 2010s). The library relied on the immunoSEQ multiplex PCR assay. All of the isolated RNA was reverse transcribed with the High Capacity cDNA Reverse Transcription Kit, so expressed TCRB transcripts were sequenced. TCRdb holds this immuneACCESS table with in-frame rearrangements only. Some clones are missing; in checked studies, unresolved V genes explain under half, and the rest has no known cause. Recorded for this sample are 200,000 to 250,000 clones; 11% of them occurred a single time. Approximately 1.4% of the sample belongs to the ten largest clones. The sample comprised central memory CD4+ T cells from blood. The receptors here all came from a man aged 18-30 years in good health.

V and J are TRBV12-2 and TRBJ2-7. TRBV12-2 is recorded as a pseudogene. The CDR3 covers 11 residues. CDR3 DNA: TGTGCAAGTCCACATACTTACGAGCAGTACTTC. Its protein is CASPHTYEQYF.

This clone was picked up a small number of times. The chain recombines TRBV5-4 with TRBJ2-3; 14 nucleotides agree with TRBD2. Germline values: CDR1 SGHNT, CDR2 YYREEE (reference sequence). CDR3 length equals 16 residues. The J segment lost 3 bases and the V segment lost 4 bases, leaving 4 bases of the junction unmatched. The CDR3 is CASSARTSGRTDTQYF. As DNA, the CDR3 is TGTGCCAGCAGCGCGAGGACTAGCGGGAGGACAGATACGCAGTATTTT.

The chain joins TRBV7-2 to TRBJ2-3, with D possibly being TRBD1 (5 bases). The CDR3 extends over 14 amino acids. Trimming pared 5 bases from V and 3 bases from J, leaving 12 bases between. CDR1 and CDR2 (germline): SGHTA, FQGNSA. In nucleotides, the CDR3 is TGTGCCAGCAGCGCCCAACAGGAGACAGATACGCAGTATTTT. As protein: CASSAQQETDTQYF.

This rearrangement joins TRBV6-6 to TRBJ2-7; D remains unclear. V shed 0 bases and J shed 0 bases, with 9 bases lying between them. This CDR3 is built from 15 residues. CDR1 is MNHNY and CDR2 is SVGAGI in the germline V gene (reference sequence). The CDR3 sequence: CASSYSTAHSYEQYF. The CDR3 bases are TGTGCCAGCAGTTACTCGACGGCACACTCCTACGAGCAGTACTTC.

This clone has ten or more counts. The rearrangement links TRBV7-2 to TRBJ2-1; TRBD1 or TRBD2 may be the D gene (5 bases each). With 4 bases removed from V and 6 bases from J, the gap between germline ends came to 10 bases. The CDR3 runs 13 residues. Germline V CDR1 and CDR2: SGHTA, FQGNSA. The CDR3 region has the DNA TGTGCCAGCAGCTGGGACGTAATCAATGAGCAGTTCTTC. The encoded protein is CASSWDVINEQFF. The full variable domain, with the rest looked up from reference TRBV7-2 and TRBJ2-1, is GAGVSQSPSNKVTEKGKDVELRCDPISGHTALYWYRQSLGQGLEFLIYFQGNSAPDKSGLPSDRFSAERTGGSVSTLTIQRTQQEDSAVYLCASSWDVINEQFFGPGTRLTVL.

DNA of the CDR3: TGTGCCAGCGACACCTACACATACGGAGATACGCAGTATTTT. Its protein is CASDTYTYGDTQYF. The V call is TRBV7-8, the J call TRBJ2-3, with D uncertain. The CDR3 runs 14 residues. V lost 8 bases and J 5 bases, leaving 17 bases between the germline ends. Germline CDR1 reads SGHVS; CDR2 reads FQNEAQ.

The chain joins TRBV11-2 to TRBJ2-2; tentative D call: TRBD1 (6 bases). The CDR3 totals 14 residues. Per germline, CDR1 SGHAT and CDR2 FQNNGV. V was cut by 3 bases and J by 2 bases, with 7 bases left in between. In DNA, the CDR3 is TGTGCCAGCAGCTTCGGGACAAACACCGGGGAGCTGTTTTTT. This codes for CASSFGTNTGELFF.

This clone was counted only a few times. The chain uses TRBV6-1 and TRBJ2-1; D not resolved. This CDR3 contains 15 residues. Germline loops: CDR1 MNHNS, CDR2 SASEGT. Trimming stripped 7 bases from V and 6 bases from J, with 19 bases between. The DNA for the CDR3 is TGTGCCAGCACCGAAGAGGTTCTTCGGTTCAATGAGCAGTTCTTC. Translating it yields CASTEEVLRFNEQFF.

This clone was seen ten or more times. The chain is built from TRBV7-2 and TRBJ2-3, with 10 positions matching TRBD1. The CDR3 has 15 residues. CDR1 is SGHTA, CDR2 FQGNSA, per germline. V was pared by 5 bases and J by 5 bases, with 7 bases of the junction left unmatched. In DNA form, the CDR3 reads TGTGCCAGCAGCCTAACCGGGACAGGGGAAGATACGCAGTATTTT. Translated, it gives CASSLTGTGEDTQYF.

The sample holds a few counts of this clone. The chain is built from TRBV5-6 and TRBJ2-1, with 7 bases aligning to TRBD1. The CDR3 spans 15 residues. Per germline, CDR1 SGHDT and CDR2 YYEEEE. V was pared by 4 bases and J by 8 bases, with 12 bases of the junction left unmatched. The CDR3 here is CASSLQGWLRHEQFF. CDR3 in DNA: TGTGCCAGCAGCCTACAGGGGTGGCTACGGCATGAGCAGTTCTTC.

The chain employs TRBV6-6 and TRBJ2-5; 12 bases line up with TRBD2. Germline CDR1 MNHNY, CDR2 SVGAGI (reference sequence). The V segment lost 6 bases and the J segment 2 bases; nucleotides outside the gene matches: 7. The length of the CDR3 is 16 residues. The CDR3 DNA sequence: TGTGCCAGCAGATGGACTAGCGGGATCCCTCAAGAGACCCAGTACTTC. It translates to CASRWTSGIPQETQYF.

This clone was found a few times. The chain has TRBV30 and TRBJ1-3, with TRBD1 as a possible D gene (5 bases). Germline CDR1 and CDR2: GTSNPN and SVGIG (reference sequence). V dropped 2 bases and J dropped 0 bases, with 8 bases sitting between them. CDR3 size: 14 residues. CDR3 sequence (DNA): TGTGCCTGGAGTCCGGGGCTCTCTGGAAACACCATATATTTT. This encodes CAWSPGLSGNTIYF.

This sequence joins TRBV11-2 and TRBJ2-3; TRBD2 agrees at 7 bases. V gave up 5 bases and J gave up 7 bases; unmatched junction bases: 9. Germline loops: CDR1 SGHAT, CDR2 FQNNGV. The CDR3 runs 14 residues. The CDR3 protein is CASSPPSGRNTQYF. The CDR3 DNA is TGTGCCAGCAGCCCCCCCTCCGGGAGGAATACGCAGTATTTT.

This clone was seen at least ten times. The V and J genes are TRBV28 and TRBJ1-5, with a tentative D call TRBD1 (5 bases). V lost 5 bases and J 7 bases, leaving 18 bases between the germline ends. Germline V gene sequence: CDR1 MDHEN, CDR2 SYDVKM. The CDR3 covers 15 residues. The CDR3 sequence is CASSIRRGLGQPQHF. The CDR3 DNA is TGTGCCAGCAGTATCCGTCGGGGGTTGGGACAGCCCCAGCATTTT.

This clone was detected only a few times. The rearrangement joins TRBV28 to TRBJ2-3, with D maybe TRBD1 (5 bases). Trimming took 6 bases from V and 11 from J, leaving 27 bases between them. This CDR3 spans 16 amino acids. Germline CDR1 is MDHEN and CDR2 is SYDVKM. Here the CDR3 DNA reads TGTGCCAGCAGACCCGGCGCAGGGTCCCGCCACAGATTGCAGTATTTT. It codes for CASRPGAGSRHRLQYF.

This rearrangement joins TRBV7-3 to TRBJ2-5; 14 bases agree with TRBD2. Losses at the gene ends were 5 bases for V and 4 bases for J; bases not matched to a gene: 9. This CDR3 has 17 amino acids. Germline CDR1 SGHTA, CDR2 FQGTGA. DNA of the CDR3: TGTGCCAGCAGCCCGGGACTAGCGGGAGTATTGGGAGAGACCCAGTACTTC. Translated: CASSPGLAGVLGETQYF.

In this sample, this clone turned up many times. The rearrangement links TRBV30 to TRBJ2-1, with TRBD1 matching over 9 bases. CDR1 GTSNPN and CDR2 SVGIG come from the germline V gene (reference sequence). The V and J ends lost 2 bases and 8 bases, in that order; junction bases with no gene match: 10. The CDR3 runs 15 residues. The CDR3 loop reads CAWSFSGDRDDEQFF. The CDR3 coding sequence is TGTGCCTGGAGTTTCTCCGGGGACAGGGATGATGAGCAGTTCTTC. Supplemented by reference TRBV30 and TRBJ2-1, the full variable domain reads SQTIHQWPATLVQPVGSPLSLECTVEGTSNPNLYWYRQAAGRGLQLLFYSVGIGQISSEVPQNLSASRPQDRQFILSSKKLLLSDSGFYLCAWSFSGDRDDEQFFGPGTRLTVL.